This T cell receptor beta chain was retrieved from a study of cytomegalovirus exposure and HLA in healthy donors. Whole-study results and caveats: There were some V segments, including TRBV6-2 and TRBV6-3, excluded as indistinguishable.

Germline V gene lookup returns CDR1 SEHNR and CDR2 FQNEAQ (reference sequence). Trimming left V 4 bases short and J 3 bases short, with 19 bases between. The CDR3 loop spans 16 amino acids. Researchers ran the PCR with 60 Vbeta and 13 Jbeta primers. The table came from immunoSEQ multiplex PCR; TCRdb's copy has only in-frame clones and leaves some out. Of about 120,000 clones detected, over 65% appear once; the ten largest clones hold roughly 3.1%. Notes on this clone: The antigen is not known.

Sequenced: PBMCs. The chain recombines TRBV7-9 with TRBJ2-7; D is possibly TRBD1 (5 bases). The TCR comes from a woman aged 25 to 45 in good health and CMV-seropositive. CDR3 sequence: CASSSPQDPRGYEQYF. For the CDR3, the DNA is TGTGCCAGCAGCTCCCCTCAAGATCCAAGGGGCTACGAGCAGTACTTC. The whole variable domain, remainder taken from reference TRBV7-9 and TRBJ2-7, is DTGVSQNPRHKITKRGQNVTFRCDPISEHNRLYWYRQTLGQGPEFLTYFQNEAQLEKSRLLSDRFSAERPKGSFSTLEIQRTEQGDSAMYLCASSSPQDPRGYEQYFGPGTRLTVT.